This T cell receptor (beta chain) was captured by sequencing in a study of blood T cell repertoires in COVID-19. Study context: Specimens from acute and convalescent COVID-19 originated in the United States, Italy and Spain. PBMCs, B-cell-depleted T cells, or T cells provided the cDNA or gDNA that made up the material.

In the authors' workflow: Scientists estimated how many nucleated cells there were by amplifying reference gene primers. Some clones are missing from TCRdb's copy, which holds only in-frame ones; the method was immunoSEQ multiplex PCR. V, J and clone size were drawn from that table, and D and trimming were deduced from the DNA. The sample has about 240,000 clones, about 81% seen once. Germline values: CDR1 LNHNV, CDR2 YYDKDF (reference sequence). The CDR3 spans 17 residues. V lost 3 bases, J lost 6 bases, and 13 bases stayed unmatched. The rearrangement links TRBV15 to TRBJ2-3; 9 bases fit TRBD2. The sequenced material came from peripheral blood. The receptor comes from a woman aged 60 to 75 with active or convalescent COVID-19. This chain's CDR3 is CATSSFGMAGGPDTQYF. CDR3 DNA: TGTGCCACCAGCAGTTTCGGAATGGCGGGGGGGCCGGATACGCAGTATTTT.